The 24 T cell receptor beta chains given below trace back to one sample, sequenced in a study of T-cell reconstitution after alpha-beta-depleted transplantation in children (dated by TCRdb to 2016 to 2017). Libraries were built with PCR. Sequencing relied on an Illumina HiSeq 2500. TCR library preparation used molecular barcoding, with unique molecular identifiers applied to normalize quantification of the TCRbeta repertoire. Clones were called with MiXCR by TCRdb after fastp trimmed the public reads at Q25, and only in-frame beta chains were retained. Entries that share a CDR3 protein sequence are merged under the most common genes and DNA. The sample profile shows 450,000 to 600,000 distinct CDR3 sequences; about 18% of them were found once. The ten largest clones represent approximately 3% of the sample. This specimen was PBMCs from the stem cell graft donor, taken from the stem cell graft. The receptors were gathered from a human donor who donated a stem cell graft to a child with acute lymphoblastic leukemia.

The gene calls are TRBV28 and TRBJ1-1, with D perhaps TRBD1 (5 bases). The CDR3 length is 15 residues. Germline CDR1 and CDR2: MDHEN and SYDVKM. Trimming removed 4 bases at V and 4 bases at J, with 16 bases between. DNA of the CDR3: TGTGCCAGCAGTTCCCTTGGCGGGGGGATCACTGAAGCTTTCTTT. Protein sequence: CASSSLGGGITEAFF.

This clonotype was seen more than once but under ten times. This rearrangement joins TRBV5-6 to TRBJ2-5; no clear D. Germline CDR1 and CDR2: SGHDT and YYEEEE. Trimming removed 3 bases from V and 3 bases from J, with 9 bases in between. This CDR3 is 13 amino acids long. The CDR3 region has the DNA TGTGCCAGCAGCTACGGGCATGAAGAGACCCAGTACTTC. Translating it yields CASSYGHEETQYF.

In this sample, this clonotype turned up many times. This chain joins TRBV5-1 and TRBJ2-7; 7 bases map to TRBD2. V trimming: 1 base; J trimming: 4 bases; junction bases outside the gene matches: 2. The V gene's germline CDR1 is SGHRS and CDR2 YFSETQ. The CDR3 is 13 amino acids. DNA for the CDR3: TGCGCCAGCAGCTTGCCTAGCGGATACGAGCAGTACTTC. This codes for CASSLPSGYEQYF.

The CDR3: CTFSLQVVAGSSYEQYF. The CDR3 coding sequence is TGTACCTTCAGTTTACAGGTAGTAGCGGGGAGCTCCTACGAGCAGTACTTC. The rearrangement uses TRBV12-3 or TRBV12-4 and TRBJ2-7; 8 bases match TRBD2. This CDR3 is 17 amino acids long.

This chain connects TRBV6-1 to TRBJ2-7, with 7 bases matching TRBD2. Germline assignment: CDR1 MNHNS and CDR2 SASEGT. V shed 3 bases, J shed 6 bases, and the junction held 8 bases outside the gene matches. The CDR3 is 14 residues long. Here the CDR3 reads CASSDAGEGFEQYF. CDR3 sequence (DNA): TGTGCCAGCAGTGACGCGGGAGAGGGGTTCGAGCAGTACTTC.

Only a few counts were recorded for this clonotype. The DNA for the CDR3 is TGTGCCAGCAGCTTAGGGGCCCTGATGAGCTCTGGAAACACCATATATTTT. Residues: CASSLGALMSSGNTIYF. V and J are TRBV7-6 and TRBJ1-3; D call uncertain. Germline lookup yields CDR1 SGHVS and CDR2 FNYEAQ. V lost 1 base to trimming and J lost 0 bases, with 13 bases between them. This CDR3 contains 17 residues.

The chain uses TRBV20-1 and TRBJ2-7, with 7 bases aligning to TRBD2. Germline trimming cut 0 bases from V and 6 bases from J; bases unmatched to any gene: 14. The germline CDR1 and CDR2 sequences are DFQATT and SNEGSKA (reference sequence). This CDR3 comprises 16 residues. CDR3 amino acids: CSARDRALARLAEQYF. For the CDR3, the DNA is TGCAGTGCTAGAGATCGGGCGTTAGCCCGACTAGCCGAGCAGTACTTC.

The chain couples TRBV27 to TRBJ2-2; D is unclear. Germline assignment: CDR1 MNHEY and CDR2 SMNVEV (reference sequence). The CDR3 spans 16 residues. Trimming took 3 bases from V and 4 from J, leaving 15 bases between them. CDR3 DNA: TGTGCCAGCAGTTTGGGTCATGTCAGGTCCACCGGGGAGCTGTTTTTT. The encoded protein is CASSLGHVRSTGELFF.

The gene calls are TRBV20-1 and TRBJ2-7; TRBD2 aligns across 9 bases. The CDR3 totals 12 residues. The V segment lost 3 bases and the J segment 5 bases; nucleotides outside the gene matches: 2. Per germline, CDR1 DFQATT and CDR2 SNEGSKA (reference sequence). CDR3 DNA sequence: TGCAGTGCTAGGGCTAGCGGGAACGAGCAGTACTTC. It encodes CSARASGNEQYF.

The rearrangement uses TRBV15 and TRBJ2-1, with 8 bases aligning to TRBD1. With 3 bases clipped from V and 4 bases from J, the junction kept 5 bases outside the gene matches. The germline V gene encodes CDR1 LNHNV and CDR2 YYDKDF (reference sequence). CDR3 size: 15 residues. The CDR3 here is CATSSGTGPYNEQFF. The CDR3 bases are TGTGCCACCAGCAGTGGGACAGGACCGTACAATGAGCAGTTCTTC.

This chain uses TRBV11-1 with TRBJ2-7; D call uncertain. Germline assignment: CDR1 SGHAT and CDR2 FQDESV (reference sequence). Trimming cost V 7 bases and J 2 bases, with 15 bases left between them. The CDR3 is made up of 14 amino acids. CDR3: CASTEIGLPYEQYF. The CDR3 coding sequence is TGTGCCAGCACCGAGATAGGTCTTCCCTACGAGCAGTACTTC.

Written as DNA, the CDR3 is TGCAGCGCGAGGACGACAGGGGAGCCCCCAGATACGCAGTATTTT. This encodes CSARTTGEPPDTQYF. The chain is built from TRBV29-1 and TRBJ2-3, with 8 bases that match TRBD1. Losses at the gene ends were 7 bases for V and 4 bases for J; bases not matched to a gene: 13. CDR1 is SQVTM and CDR2 is ANQGSEA in the germline V gene. The CDR3 has 15 residues.

This clonotype was counted only a few times. This chain uses TRBV5-1 with TRBJ2-1, with D perhaps assigned TRBD1 or TRBD2 (6 bases each). V lost 3 bases to trimming and J lost 9 bases, with 7 bases between them. This CDR3 contains 11 residues. Germline V gene data show CDR1 as SGHRS and CDR2 as YFSETQ. CDR3 sequence: CASSWGAEQFF. For the CDR3, the DNA is TGCGCCAGCAGCTGGGGGGCTGAGCAGTTCTTC.

In its sample, this clonotype was seen a few times. The chain employs TRBV7-9 and TRBJ2-2; D unresolved. The germline V gene has CDR1 SEHNR and CDR2 FQNEAQ (reference sequence). The CDR3 is 17 residues long. V lost 5 bases to trimming and J lost 0 bases, with 16 bases between them. CDR3 region: CASSPGMDFANTGELFF. CDR3 sequence (DNA): TGTGCCAGCAGCCCCGGAATGGATTTCGCGAACACCGGGGAGCTGTTTTTT.

The rearrangement uses TRBV5-6 and TRBJ1-2; 7 positions match TRBD1. The CDR3 runs 13 residues. CDR1 SGHDT and CDR2 YYEEEE come from the germline V gene. The J segment lost 5 bases and the V segment lost 2 bases, leaving 3 bases of the junction unmatched. CDR3 DNA: TGTGCCAGCAGCTTCGGACAGGAGTATGGCTACACCTTC. Its protein product is CASSFGQEYGYTF.

The genes are TRBV20-1 and TRBJ2-1; D is uncertain. The CDR3 covers 13 residues. Germline CDR1 DFQATT, CDR2 SNEGSKA (reference sequence). Trimming removed 5 bases at V and 7 bases at J, with 15 bases between. CDR3 DNA sequence: TGCAGTGCTTCCAGCGTAGAGATGAATGAGCAGTTCTTC. The encoded protein is CSASSVEMNEQFF.

This chain connects TRBV5-1 to TRBJ1-1; D is possibly TRBD1 (5 bases). Looked up from germline, CDR1 is SGHRS and CDR2 is YFSETQ. CDR3 size: 14 residues. The V gene lost 4 bases and the J gene lost 0 bases, with 10 bases spanning the gap. The CDR3 DNA sequence: TGCGCCAGCAGCGAGACAGAGATGAACACTGAAGCTTTCTTT. Translating it yields CASSETEMNTEAFF.

The rearrangement uses TRBV11-1 and TRBJ1-4; maybe TRBD1 (5 bases). The length of the CDR3 is 17 residues. V lost 5 bases to trimming and J lost 8 bases, with 24 bases between them. The germline CDR1 and CDR2 sequences are SGHAT and FQDESV (reference sequence). The CDR3 DNA sequence: TGTGCCAGCAGCGCATTAGGCGGGGACCCCACGGGGGAAAAACTGTTTTTT. The encoded protein is CASSALGGDPTGEKLFF.

V and J are TRBV7-1 and TRBJ2-2; 12 bases align to TRBD2. TRBV7-1 is placed among ORFs of uncertain function. The CDR3 loop spans 22 amino acids. The J segment lost 1 base and the V segment lost 3 bases, leaving 18 bases of the junction unmatched. CDR3 sequence: CASSSEQTVLAGGIKNTGELFF. CDR3 bases: TGTGCCAGCAGCTCTGAACAGACCGTACTAGCGGGAGGCATAAAGAACACCGGGGAGCTGTTTTTT.

This clonotype came up a few times. For the CDR3, the DNA is TGTGCCAGTAGTATTACAGCGGGAAGCTCCTACGAGCAGTACTTC. Translation: CASSITAGSSYEQYF. The chain couples TRBV19 to TRBJ2-7; 7 bases align to TRBD2. V was pared by 3 bases and J by 0 bases, with 5 bases of the junction left unmatched. This CDR3 has 15 amino acids. Per the germline V gene, CDR1 is LNHDA and CDR2 is SQIVND (reference sequence).

The V gene is TRBV18, the J gene TRBJ2-6, with TRBD1 as a possible D gene (6 bases). The CDR3 has 16 residues. Trimming cost V 5 bases and J 0 bases, with 11 bases left between them. From germline, CDR1 is KGHSH and CDR2 LQKENI. The CDR3 here is CASSKTGFSGANVLTF. CDR3 bases: TGTGCCAGCTCAAAGACAGGTTTCTCTGGGGCCAACGTCCTGACTTTC.

The chain couples TRBV7-9 to TRBJ1-1; D gene uncertain. V gave up 5 bases and J gave up 6 bases, with 13 bases separating them. The CDR3 runs to 13 residues. The germline gives CDR1 SEHNR, CDR2 FQNEAQ (reference sequence). CDR3 loop: CASSPLIVAEAFF. The CDR3, as DNA: TGTGCCAGCAGCCCACTTATAGTGGCTGAAGCTTTCTTT.

The V and J genes are TRBV3-1 and TRBJ2-4, with no clear D. The germline CDR1 and CDR2 sequences are LGHDT and YNNKEL (reference sequence). Trimming stripped 0 bases from V and 3 bases from J, with 6 bases between. CDR3 size: 14 residues. Here the CDR3 reads CASSQEWGKNIQYF. CDR3 nucleotides: TGTGCCAGCAGCCAAGAGTGGGGCAAAAACATTCAGTACTTC. Full variable domain (missing parts from reference TRBV3-1 and TRBJ2-4): DTAVSQTPKYLVTQMGNDKSIKCEQNLGHDTMYWYKQDSKKFLKIMFSYNNKELIINETVPNRFSPKSPDKAHLNLHINSLELGDSAVYFCASSQEWGKNIQYFGAGTRLSVL.

The V and J genes are TRBV4-1 and TRBJ2-2; TRBD2 matches at 10 bases. J gave up 6 bases and V 1 base, and 5 bases lay outside the gene matches. Germline CDR1 reads MGHRA; CDR2 reads YSYEKL. The CDR3 spans 16 residues. Here the CDR3 reads CASSQALAGASGELFF. For the CDR3, the DNA is TGCGCCAGCAGCCAAGCTCTAGCGGGAGCCTCCGGGGAGCTGTTTTTT.